A single TCR beta chain is shown here with its context. Its antigen is undetermined. The sample belongs to a study of CD8+ T cells in alopecia areata. About the research overall: Treatment with tofacitinib (6 to 18 months) was followed by 6 months off drug. Notes on the study in general: Tissue-resident alphabeta T cells belonging to normal skin likewise get sequenced within scalp specimens.

Extraction and reverse transcription of RNA yielded cDNA as the sequencing template. Data came from immunoSEQ multiplex PCR; TCRdb stores just in-frame clones and leaves some out. This sample has about 150,000 clones, with around 55% found just once. Germline CDR1 reads SNHLY; CDR2 reads FYNNEI. With 4 bases removed from V and 1 base from J, the gap between germline ends came to 10 bases. CDR3 length: 14 residues. This material consisted of CD8+ T cells sorted from blood, taken at week 0. The source is a human donor with alopecia areata. This chain uses TRBV2 with TRBJ1-2; D possibly corresponds to TRBD1 (6 bases). The CDR3 DNA sequence: TGTGCCAGCAGTGTGGCAGGGGATAACTATGGCTACACCTTC. Translated: CASSVAGDNYGYTF.